This TCR beta chain appears in the sequencing data of a study of regulatory T cells in long-lasting Graves disease (dated by TCRdb to the early 2020s). Context from the whole study: Antithyroid drugs had been taken for less than 3 months by newly diagnosed Graves' disease patients. Persistent Graves' disease patients were compared with newly diagnosed Graves' disease patients by peripheral blood TCR sequencing and RNA sequencing. The study took place in China and was registered as a clinical trial. A total of about 35 samples underwent TCR sequencing, from about 13 patients with persistent Graves' disease and some 20 patients with newly diagnosed Graves' disease. On the study overall, not on this receptor specifically: Peripheral blood alone was examined, since thyroid tissue, which constituted the primary lesion, could not be accessed. More public clonotypes were shared among persistent patients (roughly 2,700) than among newly diagnosed patients (roughly 1,000). Sequencing and analysis were limited to the TCR beta chain. The authors acknowledged the small sample size as a limitation that may reduce accuracy. Compared with newly diagnosed patients, persistent Graves' disease patients had lower TCR Shannon entropy and fewer highly expanded clones, which suggests clonal expansion.

Read against the paper, the sample's time point label means: newly diagnosed GD, antithyroid drugs for less than 3 months. RNA was extracted from PBMCs in TRIzol for both TCR sequencing and RNA sequencing. The diagnosis of Graves' disease followed American Thyroid Association guidelines. Patients were recruited from an endocrinology department in Xi'an, China. Each patient gave about 8.1 milliliters of peripheral blood, collected in an EDTA anticoagulant tube. Ficoll Paque Plus density gradient separation was used to isolate PBMCs, and no additional T cell sorting was done. An Agilent 2100 Bioanalyzer and agarose gel were used to check RNA quality, and a NanoDrop 2000 was used to measure RNA concentration. On this clonotype: Its antigen target is currently unknown. Base quality data are lacking; no much larger clone is found one base away.

The library was built by means of multiplex PCR. The reads were generated on an Illumina HiSeq 4000. iRepertoire HTBI primers and Arm-PCR amplification of CDR3 regions were used to construct TCR beta libraries. Before sequencing, the PCR products went through gel purification. The published analysis was carried out like this. Across samples, fewer than 70 TRBV and 14 TRBJ segments were identified and used for gene usage analysis of CDR3 amino acid clonotypes. COPE and FqMerger were used to merge the filtered high-quality paired reads into contigs. BLAST was used to align contigs to IMGT TRBV, TRBD and TRBJ reference genes, and CDR3 was defined according to IMGT. Clonotypes above 0.1% frequency were classified as highly expanded clones. Shannon entropy served as the measure of repertoire diversity, while the Gini coefficient captured V-J evenness. Clonotypes shared by more than one individual were considered public. TCRdb took the public reads, trimmed them with fastp at Q25, ran MiXCR for clone calling and kept in-frame beta chains. Rows are unified per CDR3 protein, each entry keeping the most common DNA and genes. These V and J calls rely on TCRdb rather than the paper's analysis. Within this sample are approximately 400,000 distinct CDR3 sequences, with about 14% of them counted one time only. Jointly, the top ten make up roughly 20% of the sample.

Sequenced material: peripheral blood mononuclear cells (PBMCs), taken at new diagnosis, from a patient treated with antithyroid drugs. This receptor was identified in a female donor with Graves disease.

The nucleotide sequence reads as follows: TGCAGCGTTAGCCGGACAGGGCCCGGGGAGCTGTTTTTT. Its product reads: CSVSRTGPGELFF. The chain is assembled from TRBV29-1 and TRBJ2-2; 8 of the junction bases match TRBD1. The germline V gene yields SQVTM for CDR1 and ANQGSEA for CDR2. Trimming leaves V shorter by 5 bases and J shorter by 6 bases, with the junction holding 5 bases beyond the gene matches. From cysteine to phenylalanine, the CDR3 is 13 amino acids long. Only the CDR3 part of the read is kept: 39 bases, read in frame from the first base.